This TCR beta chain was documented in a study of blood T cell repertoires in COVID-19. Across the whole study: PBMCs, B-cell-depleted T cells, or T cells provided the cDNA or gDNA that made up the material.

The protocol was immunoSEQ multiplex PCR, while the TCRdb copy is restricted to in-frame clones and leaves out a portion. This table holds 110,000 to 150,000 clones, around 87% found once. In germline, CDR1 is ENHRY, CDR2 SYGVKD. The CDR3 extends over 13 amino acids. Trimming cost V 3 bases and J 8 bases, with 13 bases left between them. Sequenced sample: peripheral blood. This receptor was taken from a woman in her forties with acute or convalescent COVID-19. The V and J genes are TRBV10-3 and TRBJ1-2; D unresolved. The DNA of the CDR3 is TGTGCCATCAGTGAAATAACGTCGCAGGGCTACACCTTC. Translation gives CAISEITSQGYTF.